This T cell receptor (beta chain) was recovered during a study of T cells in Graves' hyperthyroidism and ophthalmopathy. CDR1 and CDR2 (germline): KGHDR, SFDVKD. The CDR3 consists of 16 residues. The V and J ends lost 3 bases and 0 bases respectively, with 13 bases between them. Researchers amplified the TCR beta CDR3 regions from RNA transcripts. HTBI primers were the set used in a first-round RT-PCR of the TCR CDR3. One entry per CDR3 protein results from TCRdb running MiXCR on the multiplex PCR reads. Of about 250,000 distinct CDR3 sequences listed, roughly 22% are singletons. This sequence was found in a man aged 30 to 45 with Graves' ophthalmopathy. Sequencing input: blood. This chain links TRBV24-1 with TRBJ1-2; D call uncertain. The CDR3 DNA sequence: TGTGCCACCAGTGATCCCTCTTCGCTGTCTAACTATGGCTACACCTTC. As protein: CATSDPSSLSNYGYTF.